These 20 T cell receptor beta chains were sequenced from one sample in a study of blood T cell repertoires in COVID-19. This table comes from immunoSEQ multiplex PCR, and its TCRdb copy is limited to in-frame clones, with some not included. The sample has about 180,000 clones, 88% seen once. The sequenced sample was peripheral blood. These receptors were collected from a woman aged 30 to 39 with acute or convalescent COVID-19.

The chain is built from TRBV4-2 and TRBJ1-1, with a weak D call TRBD1 (5 bases). This CDR3 has 13 amino acids. V was clipped by 0 bases and J by 10 bases, with 12 bases between them. Germline V lookup: CDR1 LGHNA, CDR2 YNFKEQ. This CDR3 reads CASSQEREGRAFF. The DNA of the CDR3 is TGTGCCAGCAGCCAAGAAAGGGAGGGGAGAGCTTTCTTT.

The chain recombines TRBV24-1 with TRBJ2-7; possible D gene TRBD1, 6 bases. Trimming cost V 4 bases and J 5 bases, with 14 bases left between them. CDR3 length: 14 amino acids. From germline, CDR1 is KGHDR and CDR2 SFDVKD. CDR3 nucleotide sequence: TGTGCCACCAGTGAGGCTGGACAGTCCCACGAGCAGTACTTC. It specifies CATSEAGQSHEQYF.

Notes on this clone: Within the sample, other DNA sequences also encode this same CDR3. The chain carries TRBV6-5 and TRBJ2-2, with 7 bases that match TRBD1. After removal of 6 bases from V and 0 bases from J, the junction contained 4 bases not matched to a gene. In germline, CDR1 is MNHEY, CDR2 SVGAGI. CDR3 length: 15 amino acids. The CDR3 bases are TGTGCCAGCAGACGGGACAGCGCGAACACCGGGGAGCTGTTTTTT. Protein sequence: CASRRDSANTGELFF.

The chain links TRBV7-2 to TRBJ2-1; D perhaps matches TRBD2 (6 bases). Trimming took off 2 bases at V and 6 bases at J, with 20 bases between the two ends. CDR3 length: 17 residues. The germline CDR1 and CDR2 sequences are SGHTA and FQGNSA. CDR3 bases: TGTGCCAGCAGCTTATATTTTGGCGGGACCCAGGGCAATGAGCAGTTCTTC. It translates to CASSLYFGGTQGNEQFF.

The J gene is TRBJ1-3, the V gene TRBV3-1 (or the pseudogene TRBV3-2); D remains ambiguous. CDR1 and CDR2 (germline): LGHDT, YNNKEL (reference sequence). There are 13 residues in the CDR3. V shed 7 bases and J shed 2 bases, with 9 bases lying between them. Here the CDR3 DNA reads TGTGCCAGCATGAACCAGGCTGGAAACACCATATATTTT. This codes for CASMNQAGNTIYF.

This sequence joins TRBV14 and TRBJ2-1; a possible D gene is TRBD2 (6 bases). Germline V lookup: CDR1 SGHDN, CDR2 FVKESK. This CDR3 is built from 17 residues. Trimming cost V 1 base and J 9 bases, with 22 bases left between them. This CDR3 is CASSQGPGDVLVGEQFF. For the CDR3, the DNA is TGTGCCAGCAGCCAAGGTCCGGGAGACGTTCTTGTTGGTGAGCAGTTCTTC.

V and J are TRBV29-1 and TRBJ1-5; the match to TRBD1 covers 7 bases. The V and J ends lost 8 bases and 3 bases, in that order; junction bases with no gene match: 10. This CDR3 has 14 residues. In germline, CDR1 is SQVTM, CDR2 ANQGSEA. DNA for the CDR3: TGCAGCCCCTTACGACAGGGTAACAATCAGCCCCAGCATTTT. It is translated as CSPLRQGNNQPQHF.

The genes are TRBV7-8 and TRBJ1-4, with TRBD1 matching over 7 bases. The CDR3 extends over 13 amino acids. The germline V gene has CDR1 SGHVS and CDR2 FQNEAQ. After removal of 5 bases from V and 12 bases from J, the junction contained 9 bases not matched to a gene. CDR3 DNA sequence: TGTGCCAGCAGCATCAGACAGGGCTTGGAACTGTTTTTT. The encoded protein is CASSIRQGLELFF. Using reference TRBV7-8 and TRBJ1-4 for the parts outside the CDR3, the full variable domain is GAGVSQSPRYKVAKRGQDVALRCDPISGHVSLFWYQQALGQGPEFLTYFQNEAQLDKSGLPSDRFFAERPEGSVSTLKIQRTQQEDSAVYLCASSIRQGLELFFGSGTQLSVL.

The CDR3 loop is CASSLEHNEQFF. Here the CDR3 DNA reads TGCGCCAGCAGCCTAGAACACAATGAGCAGTTCTTC. The chain combines TRBV5-1 with TRBJ2-1, with unresolved D. Germline V gene sequence: CDR1 SGHRS, CDR2 YFSETQ. The CDR3 runs to 12 residues. V lost 4 bases and J 5 bases, leaving 7 bases between the germline ends.

This chain uses TRBV11-3 with TRBJ1-6; tentative D call: TRBD1 (5 bases). The V and J ends lost 5 bases and 0 bases respectively, with 11 bases between them. The CDR3 runs 16 residues. The germline V gene encodes CDR1 SGHNT and CDR2 YENEEA. The CDR3 DNA reads TGTGCCAGCAGCAAAGTCGGGGGCTCCTATAATTCACCCCTCCACTTT. This encodes CASSKVGGSYNSPLHF.

The V and J genes are TRBV5-1 and TRBJ2-3; the D gene is possibly TRBD2 (5 bases). V lost 7 bases to trimming and J lost 1 base, with 16 bases between them. Germline CDR1 and CDR2: SGHRS and YFSETQ. This CDR3 has 15 amino acids. CDR3 in amino acids: CASGAAAKGTDTQYF. The CDR3 region has the DNA TGCGCCAGCGGAGCGGCGGCGAAAGGCACAGATACGCAGTATTTT.

The V and J genes are TRBV24-1 and TRBJ2-3; unclear D gene. The CDR3 runs to 12 residues. The germline V gene encodes CDR1 KGHDR and CDR2 SFDVKD. The ends were cut back, 2 bases at V and 10 bases at J, with 9 bases in the middle. CDR3: CATSDSTKAQYF. Written as DNA, the CDR3 is TGTGCCACCAGTGATTCAACTAAGGCGCAGTATTTT.

The chain uses TRBV7-9 and TRBJ1-4; no reliable D call. The V end was cut by 6 bases, the J end by 5 bases, with 7 bases between. CDR1 and CDR2 (germline): SEHNR, FQNEAQ (reference sequence). This CDR3 has 12 amino acids. The CDR3 sequence is CASRLGNEKLFF. Here the CDR3 DNA reads TGTGCCAGCAGACTAGGGAATGAAAAACTGTTTTTT.

This chain links TRBV12-5 with TRBJ2-3; TRBD1 matches at 8 bases. This CDR3 contains 14 residues. Germline V gives CDR1 LGHNT, CDR2 FRNRAP. With V trimmed by 4 bases and J by 3 bases, 3 bases remained unmatched. The CDR3 spells CASGWDRLTDTQYF. Written as DNA, the CDR3 is TGTGCTAGTGGTTGGGACAGGTTGACAGATACGCAGTATTTT.

J is TRBJ2-2 and V is TRBV2; D might be TRBD2 (5 bases). The CDR3 length is 15 residues. Trimming stripped 5 bases from V and 2 bases from J, with 12 bases between. Germline values: CDR1 SNHLY, CDR2 FYNNEI. The CDR3 DNA sequence: TGTGCCAGCAGTAAGGAGGCCGGAAACACCGGGGAGCTGTTTTTT. It translates to CASSKEAGNTGELFF.

The gene calls are TRBV30 and TRBJ1-5; 9 bases agree with TRBD1. V shed 2 bases, J shed 7 bases, and the junction held 6 bases outside the gene matches. Per the germline V gene, CDR1 is GTSNPN and CDR2 is SVGIG (reference sequence). This CDR3 is 14 amino acids long. This CDR3 is CAWSMGQGYQPQHF. CDR3 in DNA: TGTGCCTGGAGTATGGGACAGGGATACCAGCCCCAGCATTTT. The variable domain in full, with the rest retrieved from reference TRBV30 and TRBJ1-5, is SQTIHQWPATLVQPVGSPLSLECTVEGTSNPNLYWYRQAAGRGLQLLFYSVGIGQISSEVPQNLSASRPQDRQFILSSKKLLLSDSGFYLCAWSMGQGYQPQHFGDGTRLSIL.

The CDR3 nucleotides are TGTGCCAGCAGCCAACAGGGAAGTAGGCAGTATTTT. This sequence encodes CASSQQGSRQYF. The V call is TRBV12-3 or TRBV12-4, the J call TRBJ2-3, with D maybe TRBD1 (6 bases). The germline V and J ends were trimmed by 6 bases and 11 bases, with 15 bases remaining between them. The CDR3 sequence is 12 residues long.

This clone was found a few times. Its ends do not fully match the called genes, so a read error is possible. DNA for the CDR3: TGCAGCGTTCGGCCAGGGCACTTC. It specifies CSVRPGHF. The rearrangement links TRBV29-1 to TRBJ1-2; the D gene is possibly TRBD1 (5 bases). The CDR3 loop spans 8 amino acids. Germline V gene sequence: CDR1 SQVTM, CDR2 ANQGSEA.

The chain uses TRBV30 and TRBJ1-2; 10 bases are a match to TRBD1. With V trimmed by 4 bases and J by 6 bases, 8 bases remained unmatched. The CDR3 sequence is 14 residues long. CDR1 GTSNPN and CDR2 SVGIG come from the germline V gene (reference sequence). The CDR3 bases are TGTGCCTGGACGTTGGGACAGGGGTATAATGGCTACACCTTC. This codes for CAWTLGQGYNGYTF.

CDR3 amino acids: CSARRDRAQETQYF. In DNA, the CDR3 is TGCAGCGCCCGCCGGGACAGGGCACAAGAGACCCAGTACTTC. The V gene is TRBV29-1, the J gene TRBJ2-5, with 9 bases aligning to TRBD1. V gave up 7 bases and J gave up 2 bases; unmatched junction bases: 8. The CDR3 runs to 14 residues. Germline assignment: CDR1 SQVTM and CDR2 ANQGSEA.